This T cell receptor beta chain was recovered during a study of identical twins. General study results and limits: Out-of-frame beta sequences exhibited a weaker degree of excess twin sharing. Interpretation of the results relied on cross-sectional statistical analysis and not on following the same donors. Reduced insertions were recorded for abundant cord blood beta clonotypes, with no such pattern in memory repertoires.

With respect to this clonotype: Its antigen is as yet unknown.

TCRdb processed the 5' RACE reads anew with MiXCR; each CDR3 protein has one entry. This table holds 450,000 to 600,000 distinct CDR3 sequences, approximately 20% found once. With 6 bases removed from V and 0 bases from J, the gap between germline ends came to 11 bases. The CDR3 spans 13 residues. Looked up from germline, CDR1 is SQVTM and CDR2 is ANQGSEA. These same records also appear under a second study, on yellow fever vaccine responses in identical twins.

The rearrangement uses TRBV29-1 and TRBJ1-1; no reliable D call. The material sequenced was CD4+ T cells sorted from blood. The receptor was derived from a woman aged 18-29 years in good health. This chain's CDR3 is CSVIQLMNTEAFF. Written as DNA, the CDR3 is TGCAGCGTGATACAGCTCATGAACACTGAAGCTTTCTTT.